Listed below are T cell receptor beta chains from one sample, sequenced in a study of response to subunit inactivated influenza vaccine. Via MiXCR, TCRdb re-called the RT-PCR reads, giving one row per CDR3 protein. The table has some 200,000 distinct CDR3 sequences, approximately 12% seen once; the top ten hold 25% to 30%. These data were likewise used in another study, on T cells expressing NK-cell markers.

This material consisted of CD8+ T cells sorted from PBMCs, taken 11 to 12 days after vaccination. These receptors were obtained from a man aged 45-65 years who received an inactivated influenza vaccine. Each CDR3 is given with its conserved first and last residue. Each record gives: clone size, V gene, J gene, D gene, CDR3 protein, CDR3 DNA. The D gene is left open where the match is weak. For some rows the clone size is stated as once, few or many, or as a class when expanded; others skip it.

clone size: NA
V gene: TRBV10-3
J gene: TRBJ1-2
D gene: NA
CDR3 protein: CAIWSGHGYTF
CDR3 DNA: TGTGCCATCTGGTCAGGGCATGGCTACACCTTC

clone size: many
V gene: TRBV6-1
J gene: TRBJ1-2
D gene: TRBD1
CDR3 protein: CASSGQGSYGYTF
CDR3 DNA: TGTGCCAGCAGTGGACAGGGGAGCTATGGCTACACCTTC

clone size: NA
V gene: TRBV2
J gene: TRBJ2-5
D gene: TRBD2
CDR3 protein: CASRVFGGNQETQYF
CDR3 DNA: TGTGCCAGCAGGGTATTCGGGGGGAATCAAGAGACCCAGTACTTC

clone size: NA
V gene: TRBV30
J gene: TRBJ2-7
D gene: NA
CDR3 protein: CAWSVFPLNEQYF
CDR3 DNA: TGTGCCTGGAGTGTTTTTCCGCTAAATGAGCAGTACTTC

clone size: few
V gene: TRBV7-9
J gene: TRBJ2-1
D gene: NA
CDR3 protein: CASSPGISSYNEQFF
CDR3 DNA: TGTGCCAGCAGCCCAGGTATTAGCTCCTACAATGAGCAGTTCTTC

clone size: few
V gene: TRBV28
J gene: TRBJ1-6
D gene: TRBD1
CDR3 protein: CASSFWGDRGNSPLHF
CDR3 DNA: TGTGCCAGCAGTTTCTGGGGGGACAGGGGGAATTCACCCCTCCACTTT

clone size: many
V gene: TRBV12-3/TRBV12-4
J gene: TRBJ2-3
D gene: TRBD2
CDR3 protein: CASSWGDVAGIKTDTQYF
CDR3 DNA: TGTGCCAGCAGTTGGGGTGACGTAGCGGGGATCAAAACAGATACGCAGTATTTT

clone size: NA
V gene: TRBV20-1
J gene: TRBJ1-4
D gene: NA
CDR3 protein: CSARPRRFHNEKLFF
CDR3 DNA: TGCAGTGCTAGACCCCGGAGATTCCATAATGAAAAACTGTTTTTT

clone size: NA
V gene: TRBV4-2
J gene: TRBJ2-1
D gene: NA
CDR3 protein: CASSRTTERSYNEQFF
CDR3 DNA: TGTGCCAGCAGCCGGACGACAGAACGCTCCTACAATGAGCAGTTCTTC

clone size: NA
V gene: TRBV11-2
J gene: TRBJ2-1
D gene: TRBD2
CDR3 protein: CASSYLAGGGFSYNEQFF
CDR3 DNA: TGTGCCAGCAGCTATCTAGCGGGAGGGGGTTTCTCCTACAATGAGCAGTTCTTC

clone size: NA
V gene: TRBV11-1
J gene: TRBJ2-1
D gene: NA
CDR3 protein: CASSCTNTTSRTGVLYEQFF
CDR3 DNA: TGTGCCAGCAGCTGCACCAATACAACTAGTAGGACGGGAGTGCTCTATGAGCAGTTCTTC

clone size: NA
V gene: TRBV28
J gene: TRBJ2-5
D gene: TRBD2
CDR3 protein: CASSLSEPGLEETQYF
CDR3 DNA: TGTGCCAGCAGTTTGAGTGAACCGGGACTAGAGGAGACCCAGTACTTC

clone size: NA
V gene: TRBV29-1
J gene: TRBJ1-5
D gene: NA
CDR3 protein: CSVWAGGNQPQHF
CDR3 DNA: TGCAGCGTTTGGGCAGGTGGCAATCAGCCCCAGCATTTT

clone size: few
V gene: TRBV6-1
J gene: TRBJ2-7
D gene: NA
CDR3 protein: CASSGGQGGPTGQYF
CDR3 DNA: TGTGCCAGCAGTGGAGGACAGGGAGGGCCTACGGGGCAGTACTTC

clone size: NA
V gene: TRBV4-2
J gene: TRBJ2-7
D gene: NA
CDR3 protein: CASSQAVGVRASSYEQYF
CDR3 DNA: TGTGCCAGCAGCCAAGCCGTTGGGGTGCGGGCGAGCTCCTACGAGCAGTACTTC

clone size: NA
V gene: TRBV12-3/TRBV12-4
J gene: TRBJ2-7
D gene: TRBD1
CDR3 protein: CASSFYYAGQGYEQYF
CDR3 DNA: TGTGCCAGCAGTTTCTACTACGCGGGACAGGGATACGAGCAGTACTTC

clone size: NA
V gene: TRBV20-1
J gene: TRBJ1-1
D gene: TRBD1
CDR3 protein: CSAKEGAWTEAFF
CDR3 DNA: TGCAGTGCTAAAGAGGGGGCATGGACTGAAGCTTTCTTT

clone size: many
V gene: TRBV12-3/TRBV12-4
J gene: TRBJ1-2
D gene: NA
CDR3 protein: CASTIGGLGGYTF
CDR3 DNA: TGTGCCAGCACGATCGGGGGGCTGGGTGGCTACACCTTC

clone size: few
V gene: TRBV6-7
J gene: TRBJ1-1
D gene: TRBD1
CDR3 protein: CASKRTGSTEAFF
CDR3 DNA: TGTGCCAGCAAACGGACAGGTAGCACTGAAGCTTTCTTT

clone size: NA
V gene: TRBV29-1
J gene: TRBJ2-2
D gene: NA
CDR3 protein: CSVAVYTGELFF
CDR3 DNA: TGCAGCGTTGCCGTATACACCGGGGAGCTGTTTTTT

clone size: few
V gene: TRBV7-9
J gene: TRBJ1-2
D gene: NA
CDR3 protein: CASNQQAGGGFDGYTF
CDR3 DNA: TGTGCCAGCAACCAACAGGCCGGTGGAGGGTTTGATGGCTACACCTTC

clone size: NA
V gene: TRBV18
J gene: TRBJ2-1
D gene: NA
CDR3 protein: CASSRGVRSYNEQFF
CDR3 DNA: TGTGCCAGCTCACGGGGAGTTCGGTCCTACAATGAGCAGTTCTTC

clone size: NA
V gene: TRBV29-1
J gene: TRBJ1-1
D gene: TRBD1
CDR3 protein: CSVRGQGGMDEAFF
CDR3 DNA: TGCAGCGTGAGAGGACAGGGTGGTATGGATGAAGCTTTCTTT

clone size: NA
V gene: TRBV27
J gene: TRBJ2-5
D gene: NA
CDR3 protein: CASITSGAEGTKTQYF
CDR3 DNA: TGTGCCAGCATAACGAGCGGGGCAGAGGGGACAAAGACCCAGTACTTC

clone size: few
V gene: TRBV4-3
J gene: TRBJ2-1
D gene: TRBD1
CDR3 protein: CASSQADRNNEQFF
CDR3 DNA: TGCGCCAGCAGCCAAGCGGACAGGAACAATGAGCAGTTCTTC

clone size: once
V gene: TRBV27
J gene: TRBJ2-1
D gene: NA
CDR3 protein: CASSLNPFYNEQFF
CDR3 DNA: TGTGCCAGCAGTTTAAACCCATTCTACAATGAGCAGTTCTTC

clone size: few
V gene: TRBV7-9
J gene: TRBJ2-7
D gene: NA
CDR3 protein: CASSSDSTYEQYF
CDR3 DNA: TGTGCCAGCAGCTCGGACAGTACCTACGAGCAGTACTTC

clone size: few
V gene: TRBV5-1
J gene: TRBJ1-5
D gene: NA
CDR3 protein: CASSLMGGSNQPQHF
CDR3 DNA: TGCGCCAGCAGCTTGATGGGGGGAAGCAATCAGCCCCAGCATTTT

clone size: NA
V gene: TRBV7-9
J gene: TRBJ2-1
D gene: TRBD1
CDR3 protein: CASSSDRAYYNEQFF
CDR3 DNA: TGTGCCAGCAGCTCCGACAGGGCGTACTACAATGAGCAGTTCTTC

clone size: NA
V gene: TRBV7-9
J gene: TRBJ2-1
D gene: NA
CDR3 protein: CASSFSGRSYSYNEQFF
CDR3 DNA: TGTGCCAGCAGCTTTTCCGGGCGGAGCTACTCCTACAATGAGCAGTTCTTC

clone size: few
V gene: TRBV7-8
J gene: TRBJ1-2
D gene: TRBD1
CDR3 protein: CASSAWDRAGYTF
CDR3 DNA: TGTGCCAGCAGCGCCTGGGACAGGGCTGGCTACACCTTC

clone size: NA
V gene: TRBV12-3/TRBV12-4
J gene: TRBJ2-1
D gene: TRBD2
CDR3 protein: CASRGSGGAYEQFF
CDR3 DNA: TGTGCCAGCAGAGGGAGCGGGGGGGCCTATGAGCAGTTCTTC

clone size: NA
V gene: TRBV12-3/TRBV12-4
J gene: TRBJ1-4
D gene: NA
CDR3 protein: CASRPDSQNEKLFF
CDR3 DNA: TGTGCCAGCAGGCCGGACAGCCAAAATGAAAAACTGTTTTTT

clone size: NA
V gene: TRBV4-2
J gene: TRBJ2-2
D gene: TRBD2
CDR3 protein: CASSRSGTSGRGELFF
CDR3 DNA: TGTGCCAGCAGCAGGTCAGGGACTAGCGGGAGAGGGGAGCTGTTTTTT

clone size: many
V gene: TRBV7-3
J gene: TRBJ2-1
D gene: NA
CDR3 protein: CASSLGIYNEQFF
CDR3 DNA: TGTGCCAGCAGCTTGGGGATCTACAATGAGCAGTTCTTC

clone size: many
V gene: TRBV7-2
J gene: TRBJ2-7
D gene: TRBD1
CDR3 protein: CASSLGQGVSYEQYF
CDR3 DNA: TGTGCCAGCAGCCTGGGACAGGGGGTATCCTACGAGCAGTACTTC

clone size: NA
V gene: TRBV7-2
J gene: TRBJ2-3
D gene: NA
CDR3 protein: CASSVLVRPPTDTQYF
CDR3 DNA: TGTGCCAGCAGCGTGTTAGTGCGACCCCCTACAGATACGCAGTATTTT

clone size: NA
V gene: TRBV5-1
J gene: TRBJ2-1
D gene: TRBD1
CDR3 protein: CASRVGTGGFNEQFF
CDR3 DNA: TGCGCCAGCAGGGTTGGGACAGGGGGGTTCAATGAGCAGTTCTTC

clone size: NA
V gene: TRBV5-1
J gene: TRBJ2-1
D gene: TRBD2
CDR3 protein: CASSPRTSGSFHEQFF
CDR3 DNA: TGCGCCAGCAGCCCGAGGACTAGCGGGAGCTTCCATGAGCAGTTCTTC

clone size: NA
V gene: TRBV3-1
J gene: TRBJ2-1
D gene: NA
CDR3 protein: CASSQDPGWEQFF
CDR3 DNA: TGTGCCAGCAGCCAAGATCCCGGTTGGGAGCAGTTCTTC

clone size: many
V gene: TRBV12-3/TRBV12-4
J gene: TRBJ2-2
D gene: NA
CDR3 protein: CASSSQNTGELFF
CDR3 DNA: TGTGCCAGCAGTTCCCAGAACACCGGGGAGCTGTTTTTT

clone size: NA
V gene: TRBV9
J gene: TRBJ1-1
D gene: NA
CDR3 protein: CASSVFGGRETEAFF
CDR3 DNA: TGTGCCAGCAGCGTATTTGGCGGGAGGGAGACTGAAGCTTTCTTT

clone size: NA
V gene: TRBV12-3/TRBV12-4
J gene: TRBJ2-3
D gene: NA
CDR3 protein: CASSAVWDTQYF
CDR3 DNA: TGTGCCAGCAGTGCCGTGTGGGATACGCAGTATTTT

clone size: many
V gene: TRBV3-1
J gene: TRBJ2-3
D gene: NA
CDR3 protein: CASSQLVGTADRGFTDTQYF
CDR3 DNA: TGTGCCAGCAGCCAATTGGTCGGGACAGCGGATCGGGGGTTTACAGATACGCAGTATTTT

clone size: NA
V gene: TRBV5-6
J gene: TRBJ1-5
D gene: TRBD1
CDR3 protein: CASSLASQGTGNQPQHF
CDR3 DNA: TGTGCCAGCAGCTTAGCTTCACAGGGGACGGGCAATCAGCCCCAGCATTTT

clone size: few
V gene: TRBV20-1
J gene: TRBJ2-7
D gene: TRBD2
CDR3 protein: CSARPTSTYEQYF
CDR3 DNA: TGCAGTGCTAGGCCGACTAGCACCTACGAGCAGTACTTC

clone size: few
V gene: TRBV27
J gene: TRBJ2-3
D gene: NA
CDR3 protein: CASAEIAADTQYF
CDR3 DNA: TGTGCCAGCGCCGAAATAGCCGCAGATACGCAGTATTTT

clone size: few
V gene: TRBV30
J gene: TRBJ2-3
D gene: NA
CDR3 protein: CAWSVRDKAGDTQYF
CDR3 DNA: TGTGCCTGGAGTGTAAGGGACAAGGCGGGGGATACGCAGTATTTT

clone size: NA
V gene: TRBV11-2
J gene: TRBJ2-3
D gene: NA
CDR3 protein: CASSSGWRAITDTQYF
CDR3 DNA: TGTGCCAGCAGCTCAGGTTGGCGGGCTATCACAGATACGCAGTATTTT

clone size: NA
V gene: TRBV5-1
J gene: TRBJ2-7
D gene: NA
CDR3 protein: CASSSTGPTYEQYF
CDR3 DNA: TGCGCCAGCAGCTCCACGGGGCCCACATACGAGCAGTACTTC

clone size: few
V gene: TRBV12-3/TRBV12-4
J gene: TRBJ2-2
D gene: NA
CDR3 protein: CASSLISGTGELFF
CDR3 DNA: TGTGCCAGCAGTTTAATATCGGGAACCGGGGAGCTGTTTTTT

clone size: NA
V gene: TRBV12-3/TRBV12-4
J gene: TRBJ2-4
D gene: NA
CDR3 protein: CASSLDRSKNIQYF
CDR3 DNA: TGTGCCAGCAGTTTGGACAGAAGCAAAAACATTCAGTACTTC

clone size: NA
V gene: TRBV7-6
J gene: TRBJ2-1
D gene: TRBD2
CDR3 protein: CASSLGVAGVTSCNEQFF
CDR3 DNA: TGTGCCAGCAGCTTGGGGGTAGCGGGGGTCACCTCCTGCAATGAGCAGTTCTTC

clone size: many
V gene: TRBV29-1
J gene: TRBJ1-1
D gene: NA
CDR3 protein: CSVEDRSGPEAFF
CDR3 DNA: TGCAGCGTTGAAGATCGGTCAGGGCCGGAAGCTTTCTTT